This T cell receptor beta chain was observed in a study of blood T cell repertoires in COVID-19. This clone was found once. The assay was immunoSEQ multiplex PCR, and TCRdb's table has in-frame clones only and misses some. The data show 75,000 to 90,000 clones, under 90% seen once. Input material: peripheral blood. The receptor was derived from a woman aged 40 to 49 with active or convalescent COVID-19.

CDR3 nucleotides: TGTGCCAGCAGCCAGGGCCTTGGAAACACCATATATTTT. The encoded protein is CASSQGLGNTIYF. The genes are TRBV7-2 and TRBJ1-3; D may be TRBD1 (5 bases). Germline loops: CDR1 SGHTA, CDR2 FQGNSA. V lost 5 bases, J lost 3 bases, and 8 bases lay in between. The CDR3 covers 13 residues.